The 11 T cell receptor beta chains below come from one sample, sequenced in a study of blood T cell repertoires in COVID-19 (dated by TCRdb to the early 2020s). Libraries were built with the immunoSEQ multiplex PCR assay. TCRdb took this table from immuneACCESS and kept in-frame rearrangements with V and J called. Such tables lack part of the clones; where checked against another copy, unresolved V genes explain under half of the gap, and the rest is unexplained. This sample comprises around 150,000 clones, around 91% of them detected only once. Of the sample, approximately 3% is held by the ten largest clones. Sequenced sample: peripheral blood. The receptors come from a woman in her fifties or sixties with active COVID-19.

This clone was seen a single time. The chain carries TRBV28 and TRBJ1-2; tentative D call: TRBD1 (5 bases). Trimming pared 2 bases from V and 8 bases from J, leaving 21 bases between. CDR1 is MDHEN and CDR2 is SYDVKM in the germline V gene. The CDR3 is 16 amino acids. The CDR3 DNA reads as TGTGCCAGCAGTTTAGGCACCCCTGGGGGGGTGAGGGGCTACACCTTC. Its protein product is CASSLGTPGGVRGYTF.

This rearrangement joins TRBV11-2 to TRBJ1-1, with D perhaps TRBD1 (6 bases). This CDR3 comprises 15 residues. Germline V gene sequence: CDR1 SGHAT, CDR2 FQNNGV. V was cut by 5 bases and J by 0 bases, with 13 bases left in between. DNA for the CDR3: TGTGCCAGCAGCCCGTGGACAGCCATGAACACTGAAGCTTTCTTT. This sequence encodes CASSPWTAMNTEAFF.

This rearrangement joins TRBV5-1 to TRBJ2-5, with D tentatively TRBD2 (5 bases). CDR1 and CDR2 from the germline V gene are SGHRS and YFSETQ. The V gene lost 4 bases and the J gene lost 1 base, with 26 bases spanning the gap. This CDR3 is 19 amino acids long. The CDR3 loop reads CASSLGPMGMSGPQETQYF. CDR3 sequence (DNA): TGCGCCAGCAGCCTGGGCCCCATGGGAATGAGCGGCCCCCAAGAGACCCAGTACTTC.

This chain links TRBV28 with TRBJ2-5; 11 bases fit TRBD2. The CDR3 is 16 amino acids. The germline gives CDR1 MDHEN, CDR2 SYDVKM. V was pared by 6 bases and J by 3 bases, with 9 bases of the junction left unmatched. The CDR3 sequence: CASSPITTSGKETQYF. The DNA for the CDR3 is TGTGCCAGCAGCCCAATCACGACTAGCGGGAAAGAGACCCAGTACTTC.

The V and J genes are TRBV6-5 and TRBJ2-7; 7 positions agree with TRBD2. The CDR3 sequence is 15 residues long. Unmatched junction bases numbered 9, after V lost 7 bases and J lost 0 bases. The germline V gene has CDR1 MNHEY and CDR2 SVGAGI. The CDR3 DNA reads TGTGCCAGCAAGGAGCGGGGACCGAGCTCCTACGAGCAGTACTTC. Its protein is CASKERGPSSYEQYF.

The chain joins TRBV12-3 or TRBV12-4 to TRBJ1-2; TRBD1 is a possible D gene (5 bases). Trimming took off 8 bases at V and 0 bases at J, with 10 bases between the two ends. The CDR3 has 13 residues. CDR3 sequence reads: CASGARANYGYTF. The CDR3, as DNA: TGTGCCAGCGGGGCGAGAGCTAACTATGGCTACACCTTC.

This chain uses TRBV3-1 (or the pseudogene TRBV3-2) with TRBJ1-5; possible D gene TRBD1, 5 bases. From germline, CDR1 is LGHDT and CDR2 YNNKEL (reference sequence). This CDR3 spans 15 amino acids. Trimming removed 1 base at V and 2 bases at J, with 9 bases between. Written as DNA, the CDR3 is TGTGCCAGCAGCCAAGGTGGGGGGGGCAATCAGCCCCAGCATTTT. Its protein product is CASSQGGGGNQPQHF.

The chain is built from TRBV19 and TRBJ1-5; 9 bases are a match to TRBD1. The V gene end was trimmed by 6 bases and the J gene end by 2 bases; junction bases not matched to a gene: 5. The CDR3 has 15 amino acids. Germline lookup yields CDR1 LNHDA and CDR2 SQIVND (reference sequence). The chain's CDR3 is CASRTRQGGNQPQHF. CDR3 coding DNA: TGTGCCAGTAGGACGAGACAGGGGGGCAATCAGCCCCAGCATTTT.

V is TRBV7-7 and J is TRBJ2-5; TRBD1 aligns across 8 bases. The CDR3 has 13 amino acids. Germline CDR1 is SSHAT and CDR2 is FNYEAQ (reference sequence). The J segment lost 2 bases and the V segment lost 5 bases, leaving 1 base of the junction unmatched. The CDR3 bases are TGTGCCAGCAGCAGGGACAGGCAAGAGACCCAGTACTTC. Translation gives CASSRDRQETQYF.

The chain carries TRBV5-6 and TRBJ2-5; the D is unclear. CDR1 and CDR2 from the germline V gene are SGHDT and YYEEEE. CDR3 length: 13 residues. V dropped 2 bases and J dropped 4 bases, with 9 bases sitting between them. This CDR3 reads CASSFFSRETQYF. The CDR3 region has the DNA TGTGCCAGCAGCTTTTTCTCCCGAGAGACCCAGTACTTC.

The gene calls are TRBV28 and TRBJ2-4; D not certain. The CDR3 loop spans 15 amino acids. V lost 5 bases and J 0 bases, leaving 11 bases between the germline ends. CDR1 MDHEN and CDR2 SYDVKM come from the germline V gene. The CDR3 sequence is CASSAPRLAKNIQYF. For the CDR3, the DNA is TGTGCCAGCAGTGCCCCTAGGTTAGCCAAAAACATTCAGTACTTC. Full variable domain (outside the CDR3, taken from reference TRBV28 and TRBJ2-4): DVKVTQSSRYLVKRTGEKVFLECVQDMDHENMFWYRQDPGLGLRLIYFSYDVKMKEKGDIPEGYSVSREKKERFSLILESASTNQTSMYLCASSAPRLAKNIQYFGAGTRLSVL.